This T cell receptor (beta chain) was found in a study of blood T cell repertoires in COVID-19. Original methodology: Nucleated cell number was recorded as an estimate derived from reference gene primer amplification. Measured with immunoSEQ multiplex PCR; TCRdb has only the in-frame clones, and not every one. V and J calls and clone size follow that table, whereas D and trimming were derived from the DNA. The sample yields fewer than 400,000 clones, around 86% seen once. The germline V and J ends were trimmed by 4 bases and 4 bases, with 10 bases remaining between them. The CDR3 spans 13 residues. Germline values: CDR1 SGHDN, CDR2 FVKESK.

The clonotype was recovered from a human donor in a cohort sampled during active COVID-19. The rearrangement links TRBV14 to TRBJ1-1, with D uncertain. Sequenced sample: peripheral blood. DNA of the CDR3: TGTGCCAGCAGCCCTGCGGCCAGCACTGAAGCTTTCTTT. Amino acids: CASSPAASTEAFF.